This TCR beta chain was captured in a study of OX40 agonist ivuxolimab in advanced cancers. Background on the study: Given to patients was ivuxolimab, an agonistic anti-OX40 (CD134) antibody. Hepatocellular carcinoma, melanoma, renal cell or head and neck cancer was diagnosed in the dose-escalation patients. With a range of roughly 20 to 80, age averaged about 59 years, and around 83% were male.

The data were produced by immunoSEQ multiplex PCR, yet TCRdb's version contains in-frame clones alone and is incomplete. The table has about 71,000 clones, 91% seen once. CDR1 LGHNA and CDR2 YSLEER come from the germline V gene. Trimming took off 0 bases at V and 8 bases at J, with 11 bases between the two ends. The CDR3 totals 14 residues. The V call is TRBV4-3, the J call TRBJ2-1; D not certain. The TCR was taken from an adult with an advanced solid tumor such as melanoma, head and neck, liver or kidney cancer. This sample comprised CD4+ or CD8+ T cells sorted from blood, obtained in a trial of the OX40 agonist ivuxolimab. CDR3 nucleotide sequence: TGCGCCAGCAGCCAAGAGCCCAAATGGGATGAGCAGTTCTTC. Protein: CASSQEPKWDEQFF.